The 6 T cell receptor beta chains below come from one sample, sequenced in a study of blood T cell repertoires in COVID-19. Profiled with immunoSEQ multiplex PCR; TCRdb holds only in-frame clones, not every one. Counted here are 150,000 to 190,000 clones, roughly 80% occurring once; the ten biggest clones make up roughly 0.58%. Sequenced input: peripheral blood. These receptor sequences come from a man in his 60s with acute or convalescent COVID-19.

In DNA, the CDR3 is TGTGCCAGCAGCTTGGACTCCGGGACAGCACTCACCGGGGAGCTGTTTTTT. Translating it yields CASSLDSGTALTGELFF. V and J are TRBV5-4 and TRBJ2-2; 7 bases map to TRBD1. CDR1 is SGHNT and CDR2 is YYREEE in the germline V gene (reference sequence). The CDR3 loop spans 17 amino acids. Germline trimming cut 0 bases from V and 4 bases from J; bases unmatched to any gene: 9.

The rearrangement joins TRBV21-1 to TRBJ1-3; the tabulated D call, TRBD1, remains unverified against the DNA. TRBV21-1 is noted as a pseudogene. The CDR3 is 17 amino acids. CDR3: CASSTLIQGASGNTIYF. The CDR3 nucleotides are TGTGCCAGCAGCACCTTAATCCAGGGGGCATCTGGAAACACCATATATTTT.

The chain links TRBV4-3 to TRBJ2-1; 10 nucleotides align to TRBD2. V dropped 4 bases and J dropped 7; count of bases not matched to a gene: 10. This CDR3 comprises 16 residues. Germline assignment: CDR1 LGHNA and CDR2 YSLEER. The CDR3 DNA sequence: TGCGCCAGCAGCCCCACAACTAGCGGGGCAGGGAATGAGCAGTTCTTC. Its translation is CASSPTTSGAGNEQFF.

This clone turned up a few times. The V call is TRBV29-1, the J call TRBJ1-1, with D possibly being TRBD1 (5 bases). The V gene's germline CDR1 is SQVTM and CDR2 ANQGSEA. The germline V and J ends were trimmed by 3 bases and 11 bases, with 16 bases remaining between them. There are 12 residues in the CDR3. CDR3 DNA: TGCAGCGTTGAGGGGACTAAAAGCGGGGCTTTCTTT. Residues: CSVEGTKSGAFF.

A single count supports this clone. The chain combines TRBV28 with TRBJ1-1; 8 bases map to TRBD1. CDR1 and CDR2 (germline): MDHEN, SYDVKM. The CDR3 contains 13 residues. Trimming cost V 6 bases and J 6 bases; bases outside gene matches: 6. The CDR3 nucleotides are TGTGCCAGCAGCCTGACAGGGGCCCCTGAAGCTTTCTTT. Translated, it gives CASSLTGAPEAFF.

This clone showed up just once. The V gene is TRBV27, the J gene TRBJ1-2; maybe TRBD1 (6 bases). V lost 3 bases and J 0 bases, leaving 14 bases between the germline ends. This CDR3 spans 16 amino acids. Germline CDR1 and CDR2: MNHEY and SMNVEV (reference sequence). DNA for the CDR3: TGTGCCAGCAGTTTCAGGGCAGGGGTTTCTAACTATGGCTACACCTTC. This encodes CASSFRAGVSNYGYTF.